This T cell receptor beta chain derives from a study of T-cell reconstitution after alpha-beta-depleted transplantation in children. Trimming removed 1 base from V and 7 bases from J; junction bases left unmatched: 8. The CDR3 consists of 15 residues. Germline CDR1 is SGHTA and CDR2 is FQGNSA. This clonotype was observed a handful of times. The library targeted TCRbeta and was prepared with unique molecular identifiers. TCRdb fed the PCR reads into MiXCR, producing one record per CDR3 protein. The profile covers under 140,000 distinct CDR3 sequences, with under 13% appearing a single time and around 8.2% taken by the ten largest.

The sample consisted of PBMCs from the stem cell graft donor, taken from the stem cell graft. The chain carries TRBV7-2 and TRBJ2-7, with 9 bases identical to TRBD1. This TCR was sampled from a human donor who donated a stem cell graft to a child with acute lymphoblastic leukemia. Written as DNA, the CDR3 is TGTGCCAGCAGCTTAGAGGGACAGGGCCTGGGGGAGCAGTACTTC. This encodes CASSLEGQGLGEQYF.